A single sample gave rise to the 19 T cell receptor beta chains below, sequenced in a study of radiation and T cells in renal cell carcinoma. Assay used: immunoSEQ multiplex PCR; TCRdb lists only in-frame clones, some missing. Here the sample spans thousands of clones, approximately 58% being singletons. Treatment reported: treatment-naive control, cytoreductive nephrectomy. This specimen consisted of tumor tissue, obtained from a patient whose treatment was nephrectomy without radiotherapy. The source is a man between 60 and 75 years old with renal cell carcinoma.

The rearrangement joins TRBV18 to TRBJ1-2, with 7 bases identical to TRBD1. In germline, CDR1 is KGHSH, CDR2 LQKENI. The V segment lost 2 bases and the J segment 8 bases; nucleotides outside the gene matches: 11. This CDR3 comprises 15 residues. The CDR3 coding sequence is TGTGCCAGCTCACCAGGGGACAGAGTCGCGCGCGGCTACACCTTC. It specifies CASSPGDRVARGYTF.

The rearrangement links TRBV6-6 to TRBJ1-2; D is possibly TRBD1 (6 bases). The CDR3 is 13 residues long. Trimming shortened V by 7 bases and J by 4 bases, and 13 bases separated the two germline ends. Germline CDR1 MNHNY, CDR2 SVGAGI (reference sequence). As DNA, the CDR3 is TGTGCCAGCAAAACTACAGGGTTCTATGGCTACACCTTC. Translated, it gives CASKTTGFYGYTF.

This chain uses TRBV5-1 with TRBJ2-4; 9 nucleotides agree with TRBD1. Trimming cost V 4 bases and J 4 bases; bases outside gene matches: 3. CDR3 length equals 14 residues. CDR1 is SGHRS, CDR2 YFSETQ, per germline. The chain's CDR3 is CASSLTGGKNIQYF. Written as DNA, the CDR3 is TGCGCCAGCAGCCTGACAGGGGGGAAAAACATTCAGTACTTC.

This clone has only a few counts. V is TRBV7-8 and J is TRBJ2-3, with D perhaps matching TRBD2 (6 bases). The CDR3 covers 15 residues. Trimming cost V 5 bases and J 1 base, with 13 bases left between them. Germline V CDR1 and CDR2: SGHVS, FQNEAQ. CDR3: CASSPQAGRTDTQYF. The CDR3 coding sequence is TGTGCCAGCAGCCCCCAGGCGGGGCGCACAGATACGCAGTATTTT.

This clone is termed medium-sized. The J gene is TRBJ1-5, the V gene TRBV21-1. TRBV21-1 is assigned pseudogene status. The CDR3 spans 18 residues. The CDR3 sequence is CASSKQEGRALSNQPQHF. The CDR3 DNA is TGTGCCAGCAGCAAGCAAGAGGGGAGGGCCCTTAGCAATCAGCCCCAGCATTTT.

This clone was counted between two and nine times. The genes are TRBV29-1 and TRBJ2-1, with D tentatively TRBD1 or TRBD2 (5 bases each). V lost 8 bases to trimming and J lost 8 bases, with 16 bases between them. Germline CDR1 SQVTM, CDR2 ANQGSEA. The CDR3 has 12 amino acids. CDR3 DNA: TGCAGCCTGAGGGCAGGGTGGGATGAGCAGTTCTTC. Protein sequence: CSLRAGWDEQFF.

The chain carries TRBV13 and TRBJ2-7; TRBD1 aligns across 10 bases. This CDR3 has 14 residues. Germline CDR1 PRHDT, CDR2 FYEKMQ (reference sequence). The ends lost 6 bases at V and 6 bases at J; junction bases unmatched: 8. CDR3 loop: CASSLRQGASEQYF. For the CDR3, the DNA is TGTGCCAGCAGTCTACGACAGGGGGCGAGCGAGCAGTACTTC.

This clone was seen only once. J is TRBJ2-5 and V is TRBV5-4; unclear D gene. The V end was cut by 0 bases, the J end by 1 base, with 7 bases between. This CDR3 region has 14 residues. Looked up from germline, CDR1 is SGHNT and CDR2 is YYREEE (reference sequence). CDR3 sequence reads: CASSLASFQETQYF. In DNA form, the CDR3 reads TGTGCCAGCAGCTTGGCCTCCTTCCAAGAGACCCAGTACTTC.

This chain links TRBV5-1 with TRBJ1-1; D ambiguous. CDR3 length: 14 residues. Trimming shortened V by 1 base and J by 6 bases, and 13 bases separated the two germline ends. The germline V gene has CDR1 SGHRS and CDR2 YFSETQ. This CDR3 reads CASSLFNGLAEAFF. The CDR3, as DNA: TGCGCCAGCAGCTTGTTTAATGGGTTGGCTGAAGCTTTCTTT.

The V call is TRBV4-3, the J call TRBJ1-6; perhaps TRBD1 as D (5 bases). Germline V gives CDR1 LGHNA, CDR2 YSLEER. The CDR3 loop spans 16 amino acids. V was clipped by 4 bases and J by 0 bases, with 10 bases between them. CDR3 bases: TGCGCCAGCAGCCGGGACGGCGCCTCCTATAATTCACCCCTCCACTTT. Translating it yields CASSRDGASYNSPLHF.

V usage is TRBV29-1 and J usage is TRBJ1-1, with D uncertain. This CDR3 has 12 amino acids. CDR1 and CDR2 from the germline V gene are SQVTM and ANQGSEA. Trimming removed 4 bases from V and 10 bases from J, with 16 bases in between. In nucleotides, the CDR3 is TGCAGCGTTGTTGTCCCGGACGCCTCAGCTTTCTTT. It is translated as CSVVVPDASAFF. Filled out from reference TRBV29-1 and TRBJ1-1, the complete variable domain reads SAVISQKPSRDICQRGTSLTIQCQVDSQVTMMFWYRQQPGQSLTLIATANQGSEATYESGFVIDKFPISRPNLTFSTLTVSNMSPEDSSIYLCSVVVPDASAFFGQGTRLTVV.

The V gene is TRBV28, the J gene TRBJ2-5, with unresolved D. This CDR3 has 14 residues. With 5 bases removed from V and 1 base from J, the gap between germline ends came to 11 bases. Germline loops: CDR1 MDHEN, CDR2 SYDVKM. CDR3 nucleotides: TGTGCCAGCAGTGTGTGGCAGTTCCAAGAGACCCAGTACTTC. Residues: CASSVWQFQETQYF. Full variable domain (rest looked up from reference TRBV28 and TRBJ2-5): DVKVTQSSRYLVKRTGEKVFLECVQDMDHENMFWYRQDPGLGLRLIYFSYDVKMKEKGDIPEGYSVSREKKERFSLILESASTNQTSMYLCASSVWQFQETQYFGPGTRLLVL.

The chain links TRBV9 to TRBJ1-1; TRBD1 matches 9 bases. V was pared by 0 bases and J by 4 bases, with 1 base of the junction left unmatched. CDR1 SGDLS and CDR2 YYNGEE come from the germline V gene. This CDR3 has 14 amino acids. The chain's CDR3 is CASSVEDRGTEAFF. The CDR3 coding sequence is TGTGCCAGCAGCGTAGAGGACAGGGGCACTGAAGCTTTCTTT.

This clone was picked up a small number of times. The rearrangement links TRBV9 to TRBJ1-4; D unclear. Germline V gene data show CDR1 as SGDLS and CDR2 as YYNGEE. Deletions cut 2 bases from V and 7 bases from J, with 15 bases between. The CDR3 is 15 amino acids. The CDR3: CASSVSAHVGEKLFF. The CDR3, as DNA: TGTGCCAGCAGCGTCTCGGCACATGTGGGTGAAAAACTGTTTTTT. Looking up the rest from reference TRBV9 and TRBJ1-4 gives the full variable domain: DSGVTQTPKHLITATGQRVTLRCSPRSGDLSVYWYQQSLDQGLQFLIQYYNGEERAKGNILERFSAQQFPDLHSELNLSSLELGDSALYFCASSVSAHVGEKLFFGSGTQLSVL.

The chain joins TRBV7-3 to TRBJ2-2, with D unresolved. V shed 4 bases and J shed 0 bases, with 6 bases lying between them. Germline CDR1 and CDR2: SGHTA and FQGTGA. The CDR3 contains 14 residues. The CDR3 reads CASSSAPNTGELFF. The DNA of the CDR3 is TGTGCCAGCAGCTCGGCGCCGAACACCGGGGAGCTGTTTTTT.

The CDR3 DNA sequence: TGTGCCAGCAGTTTAAATAGTCCGGACACTGAAGCTTTCTTT. Protein product: CASSLNSPDTEAFF. The chain links TRBV28 to TRBJ1-1; D remains ambiguous. Germline V gene sequence: CDR1 MDHEN, CDR2 SYDVKM. V lost 2 bases and J lost 3, with 10 bases in between. The CDR3 sequence is 14 residues long.

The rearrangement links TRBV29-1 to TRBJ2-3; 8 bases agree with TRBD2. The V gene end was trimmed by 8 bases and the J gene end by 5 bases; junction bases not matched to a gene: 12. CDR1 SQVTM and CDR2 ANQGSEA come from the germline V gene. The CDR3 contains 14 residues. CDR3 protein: CSTLRSGGGDTQYF. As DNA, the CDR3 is TGCAGCACCCTGAGGAGCGGGGGAGGAGATACGCAGTATTTT.

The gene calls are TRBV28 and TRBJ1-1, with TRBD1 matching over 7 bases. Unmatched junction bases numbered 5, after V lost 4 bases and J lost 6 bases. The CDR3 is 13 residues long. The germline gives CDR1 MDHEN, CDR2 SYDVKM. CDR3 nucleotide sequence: TGTGCCAGCAGTTCCGGGACAGATTCTGAAGCTTTCTTT. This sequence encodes CASSSGTDSEAFF.

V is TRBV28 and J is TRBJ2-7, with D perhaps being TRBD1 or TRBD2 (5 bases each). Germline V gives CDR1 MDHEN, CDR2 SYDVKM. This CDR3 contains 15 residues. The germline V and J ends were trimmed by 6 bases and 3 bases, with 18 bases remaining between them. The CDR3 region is CASSSMGLADYEQYF. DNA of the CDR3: TGTGCCAGCAGCAGCATGGGGCTAGCCGACTACGAGCAGTACTTC.